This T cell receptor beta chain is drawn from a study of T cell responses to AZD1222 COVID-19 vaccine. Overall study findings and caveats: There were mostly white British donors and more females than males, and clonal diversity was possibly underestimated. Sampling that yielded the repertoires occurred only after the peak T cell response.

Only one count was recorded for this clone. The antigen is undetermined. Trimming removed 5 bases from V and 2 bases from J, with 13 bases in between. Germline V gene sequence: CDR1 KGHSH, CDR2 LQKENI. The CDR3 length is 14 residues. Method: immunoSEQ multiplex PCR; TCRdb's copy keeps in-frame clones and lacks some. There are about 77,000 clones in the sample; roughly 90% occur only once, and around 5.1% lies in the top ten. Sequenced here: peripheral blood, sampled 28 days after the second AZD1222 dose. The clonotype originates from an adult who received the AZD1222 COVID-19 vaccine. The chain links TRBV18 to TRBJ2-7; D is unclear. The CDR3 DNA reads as TGTGCCAGCTCATCCTCTACACTACCCTACGAGCAGTACTTC. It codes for CASSSSTLPYEQYF.